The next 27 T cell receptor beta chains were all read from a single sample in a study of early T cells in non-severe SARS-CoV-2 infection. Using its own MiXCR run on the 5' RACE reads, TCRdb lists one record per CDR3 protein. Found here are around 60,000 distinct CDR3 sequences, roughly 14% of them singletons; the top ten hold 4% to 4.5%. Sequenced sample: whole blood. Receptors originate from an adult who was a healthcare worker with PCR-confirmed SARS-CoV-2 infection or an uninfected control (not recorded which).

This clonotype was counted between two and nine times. Written as DNA, the CDR3 is TGTGCCAGCAGCCAGGACAGGGTCACCTACGAGCAGTACTTC. It encodes CASSQDRVTYEQYF. V gene TRBV11-2 combines with J gene TRBJ2-7, with TRBD1 matching 8 bases. The V and J ends lost 5 bases and 2 bases, in that order; junction bases with no gene match: 5. CDR1 is SGHAT, CDR2 FQNNGV, per germline. The CDR3 has 14 amino acids.

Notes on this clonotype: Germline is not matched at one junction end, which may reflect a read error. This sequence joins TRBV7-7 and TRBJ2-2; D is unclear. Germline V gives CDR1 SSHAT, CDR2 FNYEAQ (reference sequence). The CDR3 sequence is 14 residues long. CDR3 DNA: TGTGCTAGCAGCCGGCAGGAGAACACCGGGGAGCTGTTTTTT. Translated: CASSRQENTGELFF.

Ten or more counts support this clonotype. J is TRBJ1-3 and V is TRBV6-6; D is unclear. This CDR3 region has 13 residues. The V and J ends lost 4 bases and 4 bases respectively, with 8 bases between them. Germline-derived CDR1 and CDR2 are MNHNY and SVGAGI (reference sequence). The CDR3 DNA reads TGTGCCAGCAGTTCACCGGCGGGAAACACCATATATTTT. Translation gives CASSSPAGNTIYF.

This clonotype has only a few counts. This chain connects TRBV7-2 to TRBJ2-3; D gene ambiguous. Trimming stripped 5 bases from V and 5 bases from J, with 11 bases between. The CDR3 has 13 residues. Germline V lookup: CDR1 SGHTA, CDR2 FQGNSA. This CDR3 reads CASSTQQRDTQYF. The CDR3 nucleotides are TGTGCCAGCAGCACACAGCAACGAGATACGCAGTATTTT.

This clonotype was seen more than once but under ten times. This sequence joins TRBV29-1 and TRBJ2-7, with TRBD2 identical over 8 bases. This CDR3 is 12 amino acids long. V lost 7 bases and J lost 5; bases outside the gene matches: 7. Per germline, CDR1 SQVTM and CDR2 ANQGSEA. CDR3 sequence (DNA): TGCAGCGCATCGGCCGGGAGGGACGAGCAGTACTTC. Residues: CSASAGRDEQYF.

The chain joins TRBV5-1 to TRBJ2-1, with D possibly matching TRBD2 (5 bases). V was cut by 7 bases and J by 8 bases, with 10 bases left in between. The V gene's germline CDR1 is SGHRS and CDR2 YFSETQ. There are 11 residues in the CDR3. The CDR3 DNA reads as TGCGCCAGCGGGAGCCACGATGAGCAGTTCTTC. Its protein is CASGSHDEQFF.

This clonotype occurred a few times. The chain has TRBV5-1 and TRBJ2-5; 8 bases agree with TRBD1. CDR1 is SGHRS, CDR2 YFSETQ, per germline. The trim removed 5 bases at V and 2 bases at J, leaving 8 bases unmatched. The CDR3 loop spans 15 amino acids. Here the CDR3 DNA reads TGCGCCAGCAGTTACGGACAGGGTGGACAAGAGACCCAGTACTTC. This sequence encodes CASSYGQGGQETQYF.

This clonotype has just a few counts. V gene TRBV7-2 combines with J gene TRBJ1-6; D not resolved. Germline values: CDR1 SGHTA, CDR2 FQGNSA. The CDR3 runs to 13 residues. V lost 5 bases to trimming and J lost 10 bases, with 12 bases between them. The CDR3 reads CASSQRLNSPLHF. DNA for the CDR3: TGTGCCAGCAGCCAGAGGCTGAACTCACCCCTCCACTTT.

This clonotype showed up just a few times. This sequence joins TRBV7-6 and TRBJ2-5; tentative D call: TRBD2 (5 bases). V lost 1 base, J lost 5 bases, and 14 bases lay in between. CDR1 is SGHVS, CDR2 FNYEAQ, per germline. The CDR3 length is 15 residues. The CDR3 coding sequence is TGTGCCAGCAGCTTAGGGGGAGAGCGGTGGGAGACCCAGTACTTC. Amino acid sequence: CASSLGGERWETQYF.

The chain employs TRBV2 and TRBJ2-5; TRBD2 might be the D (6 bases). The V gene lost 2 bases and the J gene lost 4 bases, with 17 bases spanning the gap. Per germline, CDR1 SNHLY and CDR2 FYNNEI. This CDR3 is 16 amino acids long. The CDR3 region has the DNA TGTGCCAGCAGTGAACGAAGCGGGCGGGTAGTAGAGACCCAGTACTTC. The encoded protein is CASSERSGRVVETQYF.

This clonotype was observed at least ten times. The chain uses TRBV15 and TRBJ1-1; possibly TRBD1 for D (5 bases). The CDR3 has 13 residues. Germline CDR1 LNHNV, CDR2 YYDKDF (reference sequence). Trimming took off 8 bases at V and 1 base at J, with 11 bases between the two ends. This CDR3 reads CATWGPTNTEAFF. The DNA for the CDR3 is TGTGCCACCTGGGGACCGACGAACACTGAAGCTTTCTTT. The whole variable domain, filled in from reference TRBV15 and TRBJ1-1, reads DAMVIQNPRYQVTQFGKPVTLSCSQTLNHNVMYWYQQKSSQAPKLLFHYYDKDFNNEADTPDNFQSRRPNTSFCFLDIRSPGLGDTAMYLCATWGPTNTEAFFGQGTRLTVV.

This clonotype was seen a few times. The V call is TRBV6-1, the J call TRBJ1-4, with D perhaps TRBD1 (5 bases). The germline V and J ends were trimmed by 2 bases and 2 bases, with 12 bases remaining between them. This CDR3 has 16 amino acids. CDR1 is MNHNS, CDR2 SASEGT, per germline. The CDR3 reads CASSERGGWTNEKLFF. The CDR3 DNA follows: TGTGCCAGCAGTGAAAGGGGAGGGTGGACTAATGAAAAACTGTTTTTT.

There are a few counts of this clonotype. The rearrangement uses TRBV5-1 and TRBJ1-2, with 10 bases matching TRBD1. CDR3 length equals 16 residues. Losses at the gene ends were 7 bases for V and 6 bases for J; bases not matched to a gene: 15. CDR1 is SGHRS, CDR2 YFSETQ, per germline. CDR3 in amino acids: CASSSGRGQGYHGYTF. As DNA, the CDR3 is TGCGCCAGCTCCTCAGGCCGGGGACAGGGGTATCATGGCTACACCTTC.

The CDR3 sequence is CASSGSGGGQPQHF. As DNA, the CDR3 is TGTGCCAGCAGTGGCAGTGGCGGGGGTCAGCCCCAGCATTTT. The rearrangement joins TRBV2 to TRBJ1-5, with D possibly being TRBD1 (5 bases). This CDR3 is 14 amino acids long. CDR1 SNHLY and CDR2 FYNNEI come from the germline V gene. Between the trimmed V and J ends, which lost 4 bases and 6 bases, there was a span of 13 bases.

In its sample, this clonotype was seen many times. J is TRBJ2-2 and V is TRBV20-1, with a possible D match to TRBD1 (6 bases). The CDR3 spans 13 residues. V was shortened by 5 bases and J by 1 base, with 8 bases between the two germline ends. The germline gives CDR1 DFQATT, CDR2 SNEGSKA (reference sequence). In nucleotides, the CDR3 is TGCAGTGCTCGGACAGTGAACACCGGGGAGCTGTTTTTT. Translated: CSARTVNTGELFF.

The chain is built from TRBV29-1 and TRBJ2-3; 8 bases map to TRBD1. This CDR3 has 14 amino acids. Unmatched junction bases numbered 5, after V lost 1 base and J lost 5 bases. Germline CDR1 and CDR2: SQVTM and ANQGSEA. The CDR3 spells CSVEGTGRGDTQYF. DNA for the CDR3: TGCAGCGTTGAAGGGACAGGGCGTGGAGATACGCAGTATTTT.

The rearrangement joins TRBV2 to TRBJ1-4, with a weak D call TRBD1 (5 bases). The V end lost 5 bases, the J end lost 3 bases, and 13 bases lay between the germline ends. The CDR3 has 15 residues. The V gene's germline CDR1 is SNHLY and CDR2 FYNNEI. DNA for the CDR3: TGTGCCAGCAGTACGCCGGAGGGGCCTAATGAAAAACTGTTTTTT. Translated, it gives CASSTPEGPNEKLFF.

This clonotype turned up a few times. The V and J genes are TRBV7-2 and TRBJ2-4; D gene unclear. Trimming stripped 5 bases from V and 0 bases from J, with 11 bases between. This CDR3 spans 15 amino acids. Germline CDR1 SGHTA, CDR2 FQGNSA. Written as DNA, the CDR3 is TGTGCCAGCAGCCCGCAAACCTTAGCCAAAAACATTCAGTACTTC. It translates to CASSPQTLAKNIQYF.

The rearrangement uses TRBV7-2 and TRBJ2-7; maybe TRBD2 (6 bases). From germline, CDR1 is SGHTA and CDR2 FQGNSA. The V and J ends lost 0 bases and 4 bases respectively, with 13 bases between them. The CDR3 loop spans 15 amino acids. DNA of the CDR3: TGTGCCAGCAGCTTAGCGCAGGGAGGAGTATACGAGCAGTACTTC. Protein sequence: CASSLAQGGVYEQYF. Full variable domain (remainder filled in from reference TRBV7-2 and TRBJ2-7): GAGVSQSPSNKVTEKGKDVELRCDPISGHTALYWYRQSLGQGLEFLIYFQGNSAPDKSGLPSDRFSAERTGGSVSTLTIQRTQQEDSAVYLCASSLAQGGVYEQYFGPGTRLTVT.

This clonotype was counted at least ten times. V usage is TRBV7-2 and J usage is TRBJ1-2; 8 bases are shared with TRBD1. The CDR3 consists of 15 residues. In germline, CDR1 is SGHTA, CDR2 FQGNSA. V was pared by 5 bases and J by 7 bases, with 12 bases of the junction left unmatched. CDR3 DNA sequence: TGTGCCAGCAGCCGAATGGGACAGGTTAATCTTGGCTACACCTTC. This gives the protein CASSRMGQVNLGYTF.

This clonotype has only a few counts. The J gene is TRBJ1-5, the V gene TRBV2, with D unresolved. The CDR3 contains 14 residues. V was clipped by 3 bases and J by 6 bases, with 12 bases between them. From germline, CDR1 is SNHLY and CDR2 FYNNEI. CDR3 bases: TGTGCCAGCAGTGACGCGGGGTACGGTCAGCCCCAGCATTTT. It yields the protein CASSDAGYGQPQHF.

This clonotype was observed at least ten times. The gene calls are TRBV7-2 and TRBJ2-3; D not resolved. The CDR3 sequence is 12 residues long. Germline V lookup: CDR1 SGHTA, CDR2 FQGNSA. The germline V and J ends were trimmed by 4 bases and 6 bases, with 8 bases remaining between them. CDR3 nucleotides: TGTGCCAGCAGCTCGTGGCAGGATACGCAGTATTTT. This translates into CASSSWQDTQYF. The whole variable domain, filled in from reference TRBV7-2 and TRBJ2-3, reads GAGVSQSPSNKVTEKGKDVELRCDPISGHTALYWYRQSLGQGLEFLIYFQGNSAPDKSGLPSDRFSAERTGGSVSTLTIQRTQQEDSAVYLCASSSWQDTQYFGPGTRLTVL.

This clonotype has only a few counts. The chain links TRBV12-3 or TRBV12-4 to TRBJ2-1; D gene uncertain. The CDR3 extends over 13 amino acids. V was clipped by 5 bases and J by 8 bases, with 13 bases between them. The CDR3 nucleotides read TGTGCCAGCAGTCTACGTCCTGCCCATGAGCAGTTCTTC. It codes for CASSLRPAHEQFF.

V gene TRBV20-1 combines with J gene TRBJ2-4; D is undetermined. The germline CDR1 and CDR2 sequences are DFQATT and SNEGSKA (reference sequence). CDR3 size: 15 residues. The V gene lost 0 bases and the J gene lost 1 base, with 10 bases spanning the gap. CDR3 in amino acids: CSARDPGRAKNIQYF. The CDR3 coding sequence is TGCAGTGCTAGAGATCCGGGCCGGGCCAAAAACATTCAGTACTTC.

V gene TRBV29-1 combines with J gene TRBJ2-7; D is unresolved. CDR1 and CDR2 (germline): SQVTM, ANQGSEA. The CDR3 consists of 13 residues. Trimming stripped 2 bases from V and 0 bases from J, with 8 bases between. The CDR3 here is CSVELAGSYEQYF. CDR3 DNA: TGCAGCGTTGAATTGGCAGGCTCCTACGAGCAGTACTTC.

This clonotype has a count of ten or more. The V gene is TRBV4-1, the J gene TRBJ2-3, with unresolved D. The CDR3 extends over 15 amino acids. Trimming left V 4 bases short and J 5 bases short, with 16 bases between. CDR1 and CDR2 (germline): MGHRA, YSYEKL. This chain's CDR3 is CASSRLGLMGDTQYF. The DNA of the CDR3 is TGCGCCAGCAGCCGTCTTGGTCTCATGGGAGATACGCAGTATTTT.

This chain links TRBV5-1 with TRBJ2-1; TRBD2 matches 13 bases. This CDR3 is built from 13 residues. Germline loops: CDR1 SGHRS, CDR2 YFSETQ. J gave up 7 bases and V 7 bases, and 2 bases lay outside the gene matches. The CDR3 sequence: CASQLAGGNEQFF. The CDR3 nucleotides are TGCGCCAGCCAACTAGCGGGGGGGAATGAGCAGTTCTTC.